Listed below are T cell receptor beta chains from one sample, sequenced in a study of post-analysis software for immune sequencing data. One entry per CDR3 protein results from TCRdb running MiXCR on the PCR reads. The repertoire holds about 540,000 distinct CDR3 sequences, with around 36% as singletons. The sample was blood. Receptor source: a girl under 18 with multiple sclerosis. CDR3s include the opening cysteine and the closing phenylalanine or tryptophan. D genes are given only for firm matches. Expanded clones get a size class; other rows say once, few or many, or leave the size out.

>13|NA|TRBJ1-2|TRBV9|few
CASSAAGIYGYTF
TGTGCCAGCAGCGCGGCGGGGATCTATGGCTACACCTTC
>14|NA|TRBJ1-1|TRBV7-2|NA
CASKQGPMNTEAFF
TGTGCCAGCAAGCAGGGCCCCATGAACACTGAAGCTTTCTTT
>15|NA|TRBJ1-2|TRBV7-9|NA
CASSSGQQSNYGYTF
TGTGCCAGCAGTTCGGGGCAACAATCGAACTATGGCTACACCTTC
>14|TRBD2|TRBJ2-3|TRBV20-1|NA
CSANKRASGDTQYF
TGCAGTGCTAACAAAAGGGCTAGCGGAGATACGCAGTATTTT
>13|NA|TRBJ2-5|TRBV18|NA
CASSRQERETQYF
TGTGCCAGCTCCCGACAGGAACGGGAGACCCAGTACTTC
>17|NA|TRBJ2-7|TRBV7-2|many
CASSGQGPPGRGYEQYF
TGTGCCAGCAGTGGTCAAGGGCCTCCGGGACGCGGCTACGAGCAGTACTTC
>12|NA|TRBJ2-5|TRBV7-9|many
CASSLKLETQYF
TGTGCCAGCAGCCTCAAGTTGGAGACCCAGTACTTC
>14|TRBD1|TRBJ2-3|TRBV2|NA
CAIQGTARTDTQYF
TGTGCCATCCAAGGGACAGCCCGCACAGATACGCAGTATTTT
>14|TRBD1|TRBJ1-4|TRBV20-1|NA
CSAKTGGAGEKLFF
TGCAGTGCTAAAACAGGGGGCGCAGGGGAAAAACTGTTTTTT
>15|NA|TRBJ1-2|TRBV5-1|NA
CASSLAAQGDYGYTF
TGCGCCAGCAGCTTGGCCGCACAGGGAGACTATGGCTACACCTTC
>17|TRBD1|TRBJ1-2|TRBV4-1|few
CASSHNPRDRGSYGYTF
TGCGCCAGCAGCCATAACCCCCGGGACAGGGGGAGCTATGGCTACACCTTC
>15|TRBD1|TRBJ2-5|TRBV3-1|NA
CASSPGQGTPETQYF
TGTGCCAGCAGCCCGGGACAGGGGACCCCAGAGACCCAGTACTTC
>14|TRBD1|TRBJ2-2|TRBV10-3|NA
CAISEAGQAGELFF
TGTGCCATCAGTGAGGCGGGACAGGCCGGGGAGCTGTTTTTT
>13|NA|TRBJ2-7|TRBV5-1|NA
CASSSLVADEQYF
TGCGCCAGCAGCTCCCTGGTAGCGGACGAGCAGTACTTC
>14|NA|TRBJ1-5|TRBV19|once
CASSMGRENQPQHF
TGTGCCAGTAGTATGGGACGGGAAAATCAGCCCCAGCATTTT
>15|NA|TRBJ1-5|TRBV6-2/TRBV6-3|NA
CASTREPYSNQPQHF
TGTGCCAGCACGAGGGAGCCTTATAGCAATCAGCCCCAGCATTTT
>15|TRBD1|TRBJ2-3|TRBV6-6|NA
CASSLRDSETDTQYF
TGTGCCAGCAGTTTACGGGACAGCGAAACAGATACGCAGTATTTT
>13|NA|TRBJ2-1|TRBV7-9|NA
CASTLANNNGQFF
TGTGCCAGCACCCTTGCTAACAACAATGGGCAGTTCTTC
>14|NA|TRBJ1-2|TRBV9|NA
CAGSVVRGGHGYTF
TGTGCCGGCAGCGTAGTTAGGGGGGGACATGGCTACACCTTC
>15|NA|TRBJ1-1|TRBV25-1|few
CASSSLWGRNTEAFF
TGTGCCAGCAGTTCGTTATGGGGTCGGAACACTGAAGCTTTCTTT
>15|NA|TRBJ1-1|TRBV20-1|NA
CSARDARVPNTEAFF
TGCAGTGCTAGAGATGCGAGGGTCCCGAACACTGAAGCTTTCTTT
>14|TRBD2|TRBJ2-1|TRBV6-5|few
CASGLGGSYNEQFF
TGTGCCAGCGGCCTCGGGGGGTCCTACAATGAGCAGTTCTTC
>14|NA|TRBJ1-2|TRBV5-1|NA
CASSNDRSNYGYTF
TGCGCCAGCAGCAACGACAGGTCTAACTATGGCTACACCTTC
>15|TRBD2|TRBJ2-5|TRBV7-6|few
CASRGLAGGQETQYF
TGTGCCAGCAGGGGACTAGCGGGGGGGCAAGAGACCCAGTACTTC
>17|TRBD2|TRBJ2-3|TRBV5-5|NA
CASSPGLAGVSTDTQYF
TGTGCCAGCAGCCCGGGACTAGCGGGGGTTTCCACAGATACGCAGTATTTT
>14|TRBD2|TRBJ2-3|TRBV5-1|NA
CASNGGLVTDTQYF
TGCGCCAGCAATGGGGGACTAGTCACAGATACGCAGTATTTT